This T cell receptor beta chain was captured in a study of T cell responses to AZD1222 COVID-19 vaccine. Profiling relied on immunoSEQ multiplex PCR, and the TCRdb table lists in-frame clones only, not all of them. Of around 83,000 clones listed, just over 90% were seen once; the top ten hold roughly 5.4%. General study findings and limits: Baseline seropositivity occurred in only a handful of AZD1222 recipients. The study found vaccine-associated CD4 TCRs spanning spike, dominant at 160-218 and 743-854. There were repertoire samples only from the period after the peak T cell response.

V dropped 3 bases and J dropped 7 bases, with 8 bases sitting between them. The CDR3 loop spans 12 amino acids. To note about this clone: Its antigen remains unknown.

Material: peripheral blood, obtained on day 0 of AZD1222 vaccination. The chain couples TRBV12-3 or TRBV12-4 to TRBJ2-3; D is undetermined. This receptor was taken from an adult in good health. In DNA form, the CDR3 reads TGTGCCAGCAGTTTTGCCCAAAATACGCAGTATTTT. Encoded protein: CASSFAQNTQYF.